The 11 T cell receptor beta chains reported below all come from one sample, sequenced in a study of blood T cells in healthy people across ages. A second PCR, run for roughly 7 to 12 cycles, used a sample-barcoded 5' primer plus a J-beta primer mix. Via MiXCR, TCRdb re-called the 5' RACE reads, giving one row per CDR3 protein. The data contain some 1,800,000 distinct CDR3 sequences, roughly two fifths of them singletons. Material: blood. These receptors originate from a human donor in good health.

This chain links TRBV28 with TRBJ1-1; D is possibly TRBD1 (6 bases). Germline V CDR1 and CDR2: MDHEN, SYDVKM. The ends were cut back, 8 bases at V and 0 bases at J, with 13 bases in the middle. The CDR3 consists of 14 residues. CDR3 amino acids: CASFGGTMNTEAFF. The CDR3 nucleotides read TGTGCCAGCTTTGGGGGGACAATGAACACTGAAGCTTTCTTT.

This chain links TRBV20-1 with TRBJ2-7; D might be TRBD2 (6 bases). V lost 0 bases and J lost 4, with 10 bases in between. The CDR3 is 13 amino acids. Germline lookup yields CDR1 DFQATT and CDR2 SNEGSKA (reference sequence). The CDR3 region is CSAREGGGYEQYF. The CDR3 nucleotides are TGCAGTGCTAGAGAGGGGGGAGGTTACGAGCAGTACTTC.

J is TRBJ2-3 and V is TRBV12-3 or TRBV12-4; a weak D match, TRBD2 (7 bases). The CDR3 covers 16 residues. The germline V and J ends were trimmed by 6 bases and 2 bases, with 18 bases remaining between them. Here the CDR3 reads CASSFRGGINTDTQYF. As DNA, the CDR3 is TGTGCCAGCAGCTTTAGGGGGGGGATCAACACAGATACGCAGTATTTT.

V gene TRBV7-8 combines with J gene TRBJ2-1; D may be TRBD1 or TRBD2 (6 bases each). The CDR3 totals 15 residues. Germline loops: CDR1 SGHVS, CDR2 FQNEAQ. V was cut by 7 bases and J by 3 bases, with 16 bases left in between. This CDR3 is CASTYRVSGYNEQFF. DNA of the CDR3: TGTGCCAGCACCTACAGGGTTAGCGGCTACAATGAGCAGTTCTTC.

About this clonotype: This may arise from a read error, as a much more abundant clone is one base away. The rearrangement uses TRBV4-3 and TRBJ2-7, with 11 nucleotides matching TRBD1. Germline CDR1 is LGHNA and CDR2 is YSLEER. This CDR3 is built from 15 residues. CDR3 protein: CAGSPRDRGSYEQYF. CDR3 nucleotides: TGCGCCGGCAGCCCGAGGGACAGGGGGTCCTACGAGCAGTACTTC.

V is TRBV20-1 and J is TRBJ2-1, with 10 bases that match TRBD1. Germline trimming cut 0 bases from V and 4 bases from J; bases unmatched to any gene: 9. Germline assignment: CDR1 DFQATT and CDR2 SNEGSKA (reference sequence). The CDR3 extends over 17 amino acids. The CDR3 DNA reads as TGCAGTGCTAGAGATCAAACGGGACAGGGGAGTTACAATGAGCAGTTCTTC. Protein sequence: CSARDQTGQGSYNEQFF.

The chain uses TRBV2 and TRBJ2-3, with D hard to call. The CDR3 loop spans 12 amino acids. The V gene's germline CDR1 is SNHLY and CDR2 FYNNEI. The germline V and J ends were trimmed by 2 bases and 7 bases, with 7 bases remaining between them. Here the CDR3 reads CASSELWNTQYF. The CDR3, as DNA: TGTGCCAGCAGTGAACTCTGGAATACGCAGTATTTT.

Comment on this clonotype: The junction differs from germline at one of its ends, possibly a read error. V usage is TRBV29-1 and J usage is TRBJ2-2; the D gene could be TRBD1 or TRBD2 (5 bases each). The CDR3 consists of 11 residues. Per the germline V gene, CDR1 is SQVTM and CDR2 is ANQGSEA. CDR3 DNA sequence: TGCAGCGTAGGACACACCGGGGAGCGGTTTTTT. Translated, it gives CSVGHTGERFF.

The V and J genes are TRBV7-2 and TRBJ1-2; maybe TRBD1 (5 bases). The CDR3 covers 14 residues. Germline CDR1 SGHTA, CDR2 FQGNSA. The V gene lost 4 bases and the J gene lost 7 bases, with 16 bases spanning the gap. The CDR3 here is CASSSLTVPFGYTF. The CDR3 bases are TGTGCCAGCAGCTCCCTGACAGTCCCCTTTGGCTACACCTTC.

In the case of this clonotype: One end of the junction fails to match germline, which may point to a read error. This chain links TRBV20-1 with TRBJ2-2; unclear D gene. The CDR3 has 14 amino acids. Germline V lookup: CDR1 DFQATT, CDR2 SNEGSKA (reference sequence). The CDR3 is CSARGRLNTGELFF. The CDR3 DNA follows: TGCAGTGCCAGAGGCCGACTGAACACCGGGGAGCTGTTTTTT.

J is TRBJ1-2 and V is TRBV7-6, with 7 positions matching TRBD1. This CDR3 spans 15 amino acids. CDR1 is SGHVS and CDR2 is FNYEAQ in the germline V gene. V shed 5 bases and J 5 bases; nucleotides not matched to a gene: 11. The CDR3, as DNA: TGTGCCAGCAGCCCATCACAGGGGCCCTATTATGGCTACACCTTC. Translated: CASSPSQGPYYGYTF.